This entry lists 23 T cell receptor beta chains sequenced from one sample in a study of glioma-infiltrating T cells after dendritic cell vaccination. Data came from immunoSEQ multiplex PCR; TCRdb stores just in-frame clones and leaves some out. The data show under 130,000 clones, with about four fifths seen just once and approximately 12% held by the top ten. The sample here was blood, taken before dendritic cell vaccination. The origin of the receptors is a human donor with glioblastoma.

As concerns this clone: Additional DNA sequences in this sample encode the identical CDR3. The chain joins TRBV9 to TRBJ1-6; D is unclear. The ends were cut back, 0 bases at V and 7 bases at J, with 8 bases in the middle. The CDR3 is 14 residues long. CDR1 is SGDLS and CDR2 is YYNGEE in the germline V gene. CDR3 in DNA: TGTGCCAGCAGCGTAGATGCCACAAATTCACCCCTCCACTTT. Translation: CASSVDATNSPLHF.

This chain connects TRBV5-1 to TRBJ2-1; D is possibly TRBD1 (8 bases). From germline, CDR1 is SGHRS and CDR2 YFSETQ. V was trimmed by 4 bases and J by 1 base, leaving 15 bases between them. The CDR3 loop spans 16 amino acids. The DNA of the CDR3 is TGCGCCAGCAGCGAACAGGGGGAGGGGTCCTACAATGAGCAGTTCTTC. Protein: CASSEQGEGSYNEQFF.

This chain links TRBV9 with TRBJ1-5; D remains ambiguous. In germline, CDR1 is SGDLS, CDR2 YYNGEE. The germline V and J ends were trimmed by 4 bases and 6 bases, with 11 bases remaining between them. CDR3 size: 13 residues. CDR3 DNA: TGTGCCAGCAGCATCGGGGTTCGTCAGCCCCAGCATTTT. This gives the protein CASSIGVRQPQHF. Full variable domain (remainder filled in from reference TRBV9 and TRBJ1-5): DSGVTQTPKHLITATGQRVTLRCSPRSGDLSVYWYQQSLDQGLQFLIQYYNGEERAKGNILERFSAQQFPDLHSELNLSSLELGDSALYFCASSIGVRQPQHFGDGTRLSIL.

This clone was counted a single time. This chain links TRBV7-9 with TRBJ1-3; 8 bases map to TRBD1. The CDR3 contains 15 residues. Per the germline V gene, CDR1 is SEHNR and CDR2 is FQNEAQ (reference sequence). J gave up 1 base and V 5 bases, and 4 bases lay outside the gene matches. This CDR3 is CASSHRDRSGNTIYF. The CDR3 nucleotides read TGTGCCAGCAGCCACCGGGACAGGTCTGGAAACACCATATATTTT.

V usage is TRBV7-8 and J usage is TRBJ2-7, with TRBD1 as a possible D gene (6 bases). Trimming took 1 base from V and 5 from J, leaving 12 bases between them. Germline lookup yields CDR1 SGHVS and CDR2 FQNEAQ. CDR3 length equals 14 residues. The CDR3 loop is CASSLEQGLDEQYF. In DNA, the CDR3 is TGTGCCAGCAGCTTAGAACAGGGTCTCGACGAGCAGTACTTC.

In this sample, this clone turned up once. The J gene is TRBJ2-5, the V gene TRBV19; 12 bases are a match to TRBD2. The V segment lost 4 bases and the J segment 0 bases; nucleotides outside the gene matches: 9. CDR1 and CDR2 (germline): LNHDA, SQIVND (reference sequence). The CDR3 consists of 18 residues. The CDR3 protein is CASSSRTSGVSYQETQYF. CDR3 bases: TGTGCCAGTAGTAGCAGGACTAGCGGGGTCTCGTACCAAGAGACCCAGTACTTC.

This sequence joins TRBV11-3 and TRBJ1-5; 7 bases are shared with TRBD1. Germline CDR1 reads SGHNT; CDR2 reads YENEEA. The CDR3 has 13 residues. The junction had 4 bases not matched to a gene; V was cut back by 2 bases and J by 9 bases. This CDR3 reads CASSLTGALPQHF. CDR3 DNA: TGTGCCAGCAGCTTAACAGGGGCTCTGCCCCAGCATTTT.

This clone showed up just once. V and J are TRBV7-9 and TRBJ2-3; a possible D gene is TRBD2 (7 bases). The V and J ends lost 3 bases and 10 bases respectively, with 14 bases between them. This CDR3 spans 13 amino acids. Germline CDR1 SEHNR, CDR2 FQNEAQ (reference sequence). This CDR3 reads CASSFRGAASQYF. The DNA of the CDR3 is TGTGCCAGCAGCTTCCGGGGGGCAGCCTCGCAGTATTTT.

The rearrangement uses TRBV4-1 and TRBJ1-6; D uncertain. The CDR3 sequence is 14 residues long. V shed 0 bases and J shed 7 bases, with 7 bases lying between them. The germline V gene encodes CDR1 MGHRA and CDR2 YSYEKL. The CDR3 sequence: CASSQDTDNSPLHF. In nucleotides, the CDR3 is TGCGCCAGCAGCCAAGATACAGACAATTCACCCCTCCACTTT.

The chain is built from TRBV5-4 and TRBJ2-7; TRBD1 agrees at 8 bases. The germline V gene encodes CDR1 SGHNT and CDR2 YYREEE (reference sequence). The V gene end was trimmed by 5 bases and the J gene end by 3 bases; junction bases not matched to a gene: 7. The CDR3 sequence is 14 residues long. The CDR3 nucleotides read TGTGCCAGCAGGGAGGACAGGGAAAGCTACGAGCAGTACTTC. This gives the protein CASREDRESYEQYF.

This clone has just one count. The chain couples TRBV7-3 to TRBJ2-5; D might be TRBD2 (6 bases). From germline, CDR1 is SGHTA and CDR2 FQGTGA. V was trimmed by 7 bases and J by 5 bases, leaving 29 bases between them. The CDR3 is made up of 18 amino acids. This chain's CDR3 is CASNSPPGDSYRWETQYF. The DNA of the CDR3 is TGTGCCAGCAATTCTCCTCCTGGGGACTCATACCGGTGGGAGACCCAGTACTTC.

This chain uses TRBV7-9 with TRBJ2-7, with D unclear. CDR3 length equals 11 residues. The germline CDR1 and CDR2 sequences are SEHNR and FQNEAQ (reference sequence). V was pared by 3 bases and J by 4 bases, with 4 bases between. CDR3 loop: CASSFSYEQYF. The CDR3 DNA is TGTGCCAGCAGCTTTAGTTACGAGCAGTACTTC.

This chain uses TRBV29-1 with TRBJ2-1; D uncertain. The ends were cut back, 2 bases at V and 6 bases at J, with 5 bases in the middle. Germline lookup yields CDR1 SQVTM and CDR2 ANQGSEA. The CDR3 spans 11 residues. CDR3 sequence (DNA): TGCAGCGTTGAAATATTCAATGAGCAGTTCTTC. Translating it yields CSVEIFNEQFF.

This clone was recorded once. J is TRBJ1-5 and V is TRBV4-2; maybe TRBD1 (6 bases). The CDR3 is made up of 14 amino acids. Germline CDR1 and CDR2: LGHNA and YNFKEQ. Trimming shortened V by 2 bases and J by 7 bases, and 12 bases separated the two germline ends. The CDR3 protein is CASSQPRGGQPQHF. CDR3 nucleotide sequence: TGTGCCAGCAGCCAACCCAGGGGTGGACAGCCCCAGCATTTT.

V is TRBV5-1 and J is TRBJ1-1; 8 bases map to TRBD1. The V and J ends lost 4 bases and 2 bases, in that order; junction bases with no gene match: 4. The CDR3 extends over 14 amino acids. The germline CDR1 and CDR2 sequences are SGHRS and YFSETQ. CDR3 loop: CASSLGQANTEAFF. The CDR3 bases are TGCGCCAGCAGCCTGGGACAGGCCAACACTGAAGCTTTCTTT.

The genes are TRBV7-2 and TRBJ2-7, with D uncertain. In germline, CDR1 is SGHTA, CDR2 FQGNSA. This CDR3 region has 12 residues. The ends were cut back, 0 bases at V and 12 bases at J, with 12 bases in the middle. For the CDR3, the DNA is TGTGCCAGCAGCTTAGCGGTCGGTCCTTGGTACTTC. It encodes CASSLAVGPWYF.

The genes are TRBV7-2 and TRBJ2-5; tentative D call: TRBD1 (5 bases). The germline V gene encodes CDR1 SGHTA and CDR2 FQGNSA. The V gene lost 6 bases and the J gene lost 3 bases, with 11 bases spanning the gap. The CDR3 totals 13 residues. CDR3 residues: CASRKGLEETQYF. CDR3 coding DNA: TGTGCCAGCAGGAAGGGGCTAGAAGAGACCCAGTACTTC.

A word on this clone: A junction boundary mismatches the germline segment, possibly from a read error. The chain recombines TRBV4-1 with TRBJ2-4, with D possibly TRBD1 on 5 matching bases. Germline CDR1 and CDR2: MGHRA and YSYEKL. This CDR3 region has 14 residues. The CDR3 DNA reads as TGTGCCAGCAGCTCTCAGGGTGGGGAAAACATTCAGTACTTC. Protein: CASSSQGGENIQYF.

The chain links TRBV5-1 to TRBJ2-2; 9 bases align to TRBD1. Germline values: CDR1 SGHRS, CDR2 YFSETQ. The CDR3 has 15 residues. V dropped 4 bases and J dropped 7; count of bases not matched to a gene: 8. The CDR3 sequence is CASSVTQGANGELFF. CDR3 in DNA: TGCGCCAGCAGCGTGACACAGGGGGCGAACGGGGAGCTGTTTTTT.

This clone came up once. The chain links TRBV19 to TRBJ1-1; TRBD1 aligns across 7 bases. Germline lookup yields CDR1 LNHDA and CDR2 SQIVND (reference sequence). V was pared by 6 bases and J by 1 base, with 8 bases of the junction left unmatched. The CDR3 sequence is 15 residues long. The CDR3 nucleotides read TGTGCCAGTAGCAGCCCGGGACAGCCGAACACTGAAGCTTTCTTT. Its protein product is CASSSPGQPNTEAFF.

V and J are TRBV5-5 and TRBJ1-2; 10 positions agree with TRBD1. The germline V gene encodes CDR1 SGHKS and CDR2 YYEKEE (reference sequence). This CDR3 spans 15 amino acids. V dropped 4 bases and J dropped 5; count of bases not matched to a gene: 8. CDR3 sequence: CASSQGTGAEYGYTF. The CDR3, as DNA: TGTGCCAGCAGCCAAGGGACAGGGGCGGAGTATGGCTACACCTTC. The full variable domain, in which reference TRBV5-5 and TRBJ1-2 provide the parts outside the CDR3, is DAGVTQSPTHLIKTRGQQVTLRCSPISGHKSVSWYQQVLGQGPQFIFQYYEKEERGRGNFPDRFSARQFPNYSSELNVNALLLGDSALYLCASSQGTGAEYGYTFGSGTRLTVV.

This rearrangement joins TRBV9 to TRBJ2-3; 8 nucleotides align to TRBD2. Germline V gene data show CDR1 as SGDLS and CDR2 as YYNGEE. This CDR3 has 14 amino acids. The V segment lost 0 bases and the J segment 5 bases; nucleotides outside the gene matches: 2. The CDR3 sequence: CASSVAGGLDTQYF. CDR3 DNA sequence: TGTGCCAGCAGCGTAGCGGGGGGGTTAGATACGCAGTATTTT.

J is TRBJ2-5 and V is TRBV5-1; 12 nucleotides match TRBD2. V lost 4 bases, J lost 5 bases, and 6 bases stayed unmatched. Germline lookup yields CDR1 SGHRS and CDR2 YFSETQ. CDR3 length: 15 amino acids. The CDR3 nucleotides are TGCGCCAGCAGCGCCCAAACTAGCGGGGGGGAGACCCAGTACTTC. Amino acid sequence: CASSAQTSGGETQYF.